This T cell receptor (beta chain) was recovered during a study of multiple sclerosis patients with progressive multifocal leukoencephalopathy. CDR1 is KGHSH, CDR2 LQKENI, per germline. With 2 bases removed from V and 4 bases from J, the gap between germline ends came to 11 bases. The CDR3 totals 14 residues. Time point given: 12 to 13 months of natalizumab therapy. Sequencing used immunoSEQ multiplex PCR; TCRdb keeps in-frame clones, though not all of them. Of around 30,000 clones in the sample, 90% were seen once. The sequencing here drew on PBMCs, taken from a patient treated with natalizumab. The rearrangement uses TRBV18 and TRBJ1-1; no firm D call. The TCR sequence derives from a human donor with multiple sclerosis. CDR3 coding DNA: TGTGCCAGCTCACCAAAGGCAGCGACCACTGAAGCTTTCTTT. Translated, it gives CASSPKAATTEAFF.